The following is a T cell receptor beta chain sequence with its context. The data are from a study of shared clonotypes between healthy human individuals. The CDR3 sequence is 14 residues long. The V and J ends lost 4 bases and 2 bases, in that order; junction bases with no gene match: 1. CDR1 and CDR2 from the germline V gene are WSHSY and SAAADI. TCRdb's copy holds only in-frame clones and misses some; the assay was immunoSEQ multiplex PCR. The repertoire holds 950,000 to 1,200,000 clones, with around 77% as singletons. The chain employs TRBV10-2 and TRBJ1-5; 8 nucleotides agree with TRBD1. The clonotype was recovered from a man between 18 and 29 years old in good health. Some clones in this sample may be carry-over from other donors' samples. Source material: memory CD4+ T cells from PBMCs. The subset here: CD45RA-negative fraction. The CDR3 loop is CASSVTGGNQPQHF. CDR3 DNA sequence: TGCGCCAGCAGTGTGACAGGGGGCAATCAGCCCCAGCATTTT.